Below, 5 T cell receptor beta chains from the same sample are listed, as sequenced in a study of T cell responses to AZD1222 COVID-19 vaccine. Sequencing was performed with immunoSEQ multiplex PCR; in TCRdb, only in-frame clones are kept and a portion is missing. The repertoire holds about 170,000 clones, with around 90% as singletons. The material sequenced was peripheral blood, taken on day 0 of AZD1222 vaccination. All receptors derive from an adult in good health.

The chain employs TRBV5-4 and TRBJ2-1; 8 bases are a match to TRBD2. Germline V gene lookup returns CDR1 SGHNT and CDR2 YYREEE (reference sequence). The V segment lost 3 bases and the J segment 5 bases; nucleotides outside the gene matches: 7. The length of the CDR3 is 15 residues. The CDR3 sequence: CASSSEAGGDNEQFF. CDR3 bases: TGTGCCAGCAGCTCTGAGGCGGGAGGAGACAATGAGCAGTTCTTC.

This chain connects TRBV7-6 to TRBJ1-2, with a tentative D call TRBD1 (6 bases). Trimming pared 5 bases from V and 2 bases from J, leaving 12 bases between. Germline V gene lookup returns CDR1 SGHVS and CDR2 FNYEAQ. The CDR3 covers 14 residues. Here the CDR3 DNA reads TGTGCCAGCAGCCCGGCGGGGACAAACTATGGCTACACCTTC. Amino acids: CASSPAGTNYGYTF.

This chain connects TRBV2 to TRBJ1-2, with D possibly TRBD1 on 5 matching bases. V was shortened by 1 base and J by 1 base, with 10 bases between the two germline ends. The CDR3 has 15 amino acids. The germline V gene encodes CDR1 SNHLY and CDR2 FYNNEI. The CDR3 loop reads CASSEGGVVNYGYTF. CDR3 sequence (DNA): TGTGCCAGCAGTGAAGGGGGGGTGGTTAACTATGGCTACACCTTC.

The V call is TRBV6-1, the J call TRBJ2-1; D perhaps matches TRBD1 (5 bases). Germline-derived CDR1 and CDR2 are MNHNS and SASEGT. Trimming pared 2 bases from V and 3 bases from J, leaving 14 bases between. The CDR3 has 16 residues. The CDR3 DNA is TGTGCCAGCAGTGAATACCAGGGAATAATCTACAATGAGCAGTTCTTC. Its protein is CASSEYQGIIYNEQFF.

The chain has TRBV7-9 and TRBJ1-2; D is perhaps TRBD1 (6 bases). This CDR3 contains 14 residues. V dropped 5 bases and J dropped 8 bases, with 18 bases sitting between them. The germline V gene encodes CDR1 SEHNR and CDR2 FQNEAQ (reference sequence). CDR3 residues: CASSPASTGEGYTF. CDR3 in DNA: TGTGCCAGCAGCCCCGCCTCGACAGGAGAGGGCTACACCTTC. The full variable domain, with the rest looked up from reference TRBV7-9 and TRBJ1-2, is DTGVSQNPRHKITKRGQNVTFRCDPISEHNRLYWYRQTLGQGPEFLTYFQNEAQLEKSRLLSDRFSAERPKGSFSTLEIQRTEQGDSAMYLCASSPASTGEGYTFGSGTRLTVV.